The 9 T cell receptor beta chains reported below all come from one sample, sequenced in a study of T cells expressing NK-cell markers. TCRdb reprocessed the 5' RACE reads; each CDR3 protein has one entry and no DNA is given. The specimen's table records 200,000 to 300,000 distinct CDR3 sequences. The sequencing sample was made of blood T cells: a sorted CD56 or NKG2C T cell subset, CD4+ or CD8+ T cells, or bulk PBMC T cells (not recorded which). All receptors derive from a woman aged 18 to 75 in good health.

The rearrangement joins TRBV27 to TRBJ1-4; TCRdb calls TRBD1, which cannot be checked without DNA. CDR3 size: 14 residues. Germline CDR1 and CDR2: MNHEY and SMNVEV (reference sequence). CDR3 in amino acids: CASSPIDRNEKLFF.

The V gene is TRBV12-3 or TRBV12-4, the J gene TRBJ1-3. CDR3 length: 15 residues. CDR3 loop: CASSFATLSGNTIYF.

The rearrangement links TRBV21-1 to TRBJ2-7; TCRdb outputs TRBD2, but without DNA this stays unchecked. TRBV21-1 is recorded as a pseudogene. The CDR3 is made up of 17 amino acids. The CDR3 spells CASSKVGSASGRNEQYF.

The chain combines TRBV5-1 with TRBJ2-5. Germline V gene data show CDR1 as SGHRS and CDR2 as YFSETQ. CDR3 size: 15 residues. This CDR3 reads CASSLRPSDQETQYF.

The chain recombines TRBV18 with TRBJ2-5. The CDR3 contains 12 residues. Germline CDR1 KGHSH, CDR2 LQKENI. The CDR3 reads CASSQQVGTQYF.

The gene calls are TRBV20-1 and TRBJ1-4; TCRdb returns TRBD1, unconfirmable since there is no DNA. Germline V CDR1 and CDR2: DFQATT, SNEGSKA (reference sequence). CDR3 length: 12 amino acids. This CDR3 reads CSAAGQTEKLFF.

The chain joins TRBV20-1 to TRBJ2-7; TCRdb lists TRBD2, though no DNA is available to test this call. Germline CDR1 is DFQATT and CDR2 is SNEGSKA (reference sequence). This CDR3 contains 16 residues. CDR3 loop: CSASAPGLAGVYEQYF.

The V call is TRBV7-2, the J call TRBJ1-5. Germline V gene sequence: CDR1 SGHTA, CDR2 FQGNSA. This CDR3 has 14 residues. The CDR3: CASSIQLGNQPQHF.

The chain carries TRBV20-1 and TRBJ1-2; as DNA is missing, the TRBD1 call by TCRdb cannot be tested. Germline assignment: CDR1 DFQATT and CDR2 SNEGSKA (reference sequence). This CDR3 is built from 14 residues. The CDR3 loop reads CSAPPPQGGYGYTF.